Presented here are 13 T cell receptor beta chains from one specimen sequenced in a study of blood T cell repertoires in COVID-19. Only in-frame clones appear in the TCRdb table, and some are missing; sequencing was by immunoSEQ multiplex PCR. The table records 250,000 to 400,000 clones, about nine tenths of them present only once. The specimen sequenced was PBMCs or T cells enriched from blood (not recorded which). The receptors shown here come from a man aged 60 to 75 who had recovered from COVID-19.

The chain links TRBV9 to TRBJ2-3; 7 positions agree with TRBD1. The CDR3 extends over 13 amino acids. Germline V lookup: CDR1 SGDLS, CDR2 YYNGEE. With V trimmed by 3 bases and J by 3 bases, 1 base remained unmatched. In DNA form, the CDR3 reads TGTGCCAGCAGCGAGGGACAGACAGATACGCAGTATTTT. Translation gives CASSEGQTDTQYF.

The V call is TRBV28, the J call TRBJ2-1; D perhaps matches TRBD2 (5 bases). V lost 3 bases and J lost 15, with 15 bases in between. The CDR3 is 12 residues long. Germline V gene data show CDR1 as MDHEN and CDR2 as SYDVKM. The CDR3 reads CASSLAIRGRFF. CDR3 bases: TGTGCCAGCAGTTTGGCGATCAGAGGGCGGTTCTTC.

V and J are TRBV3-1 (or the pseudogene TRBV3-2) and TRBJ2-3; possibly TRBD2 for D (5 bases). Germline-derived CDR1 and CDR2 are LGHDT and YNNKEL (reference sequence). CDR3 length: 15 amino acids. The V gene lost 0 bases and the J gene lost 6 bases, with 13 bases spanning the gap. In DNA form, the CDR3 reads TGTGCCAGCAGCCAAGAGACTCTAGCTCCGGATACGCAGTATTTT. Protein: CASSQETLAPDTQYF.

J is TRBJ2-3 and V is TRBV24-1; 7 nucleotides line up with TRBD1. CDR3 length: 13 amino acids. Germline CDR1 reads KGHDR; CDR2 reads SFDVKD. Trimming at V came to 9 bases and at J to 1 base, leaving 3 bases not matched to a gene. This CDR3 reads CATHGQGTDTQYF. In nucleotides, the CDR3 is TGTGCCACCCACGGACAGGGCACAGATACGCAGTATTTT.

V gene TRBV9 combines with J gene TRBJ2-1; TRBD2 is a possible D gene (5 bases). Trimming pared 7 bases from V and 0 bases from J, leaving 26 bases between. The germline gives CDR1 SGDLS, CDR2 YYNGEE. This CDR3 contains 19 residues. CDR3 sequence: CASGGRASPLSSSYNEQFF. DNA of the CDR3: TGTGCCAGCGGAGGTAGGGCCAGCCCCCTTTCTAGCTCCTACAATGAGCAGTTCTTC.

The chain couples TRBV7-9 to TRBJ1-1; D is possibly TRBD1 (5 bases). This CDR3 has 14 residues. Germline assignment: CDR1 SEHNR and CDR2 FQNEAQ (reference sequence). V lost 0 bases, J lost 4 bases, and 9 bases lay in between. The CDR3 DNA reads TGTGCCAGCAGCTTAGCAGGGGCCGTCACTGAAGCTTTCTTT. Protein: CASSLAGAVTEAFF.

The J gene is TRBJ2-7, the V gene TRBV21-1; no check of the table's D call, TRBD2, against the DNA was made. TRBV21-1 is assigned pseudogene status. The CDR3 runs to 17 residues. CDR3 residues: CASSNPDASGRTYEQYF. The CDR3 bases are TGTGCCAGCAGCAATCCTGACGCTAGCGGGAGAACCTACGAGCAGTACTTC.

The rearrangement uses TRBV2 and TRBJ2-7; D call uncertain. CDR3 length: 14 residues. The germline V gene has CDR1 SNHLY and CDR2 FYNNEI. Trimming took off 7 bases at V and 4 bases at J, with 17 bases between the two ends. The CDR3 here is CASTDGAGEYEQYF. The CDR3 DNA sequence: TGTGCCAGCACCGATGGCGCAGGTGAATACGAGCAGTACTTC.

The CDR3 here is CASSTGTGASSGNTIYF. DNA for the CDR3: TGTGCCAGCAGCACGGGGACAGGGGCCAGCTCTGGAAACACCATATATTTT. V and J are TRBV11-2 and TRBJ1-3, with 10 positions matching TRBD1. V shed 5 bases, J shed 0 bases, and the junction held 7 bases outside the gene matches. Germline V gene lookup returns CDR1 SGHAT and CDR2 FQNNGV. There are 17 residues in the CDR3.

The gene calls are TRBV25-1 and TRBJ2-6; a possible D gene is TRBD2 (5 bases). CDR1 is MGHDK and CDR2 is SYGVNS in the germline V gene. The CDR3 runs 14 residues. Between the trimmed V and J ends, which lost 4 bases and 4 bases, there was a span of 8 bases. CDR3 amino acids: CASSAPGGANVLTF. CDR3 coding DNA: TGTGCCAGCAGTGCCCCGGGAGGGGCCAACGTCCTGACTTTC.

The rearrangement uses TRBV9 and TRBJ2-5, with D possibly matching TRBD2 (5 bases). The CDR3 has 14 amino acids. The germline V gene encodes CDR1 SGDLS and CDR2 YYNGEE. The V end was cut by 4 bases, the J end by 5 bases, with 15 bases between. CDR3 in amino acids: CASSLGPSIETQYF. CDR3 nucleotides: TGTGCCAGCAGCCTCGGACCTAGCATCGAGACCCAGTACTTC. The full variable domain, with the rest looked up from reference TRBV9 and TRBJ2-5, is DSGVTQTPKHLITATGQRVTLRCSPRSGDLSVYWYQQSLDQGLQFLIQYYNGEERAKGNILERFSAQQFPDLHSELNLSSLELGDSALYFCASSLGPSIETQYFGPGTRLLVL.

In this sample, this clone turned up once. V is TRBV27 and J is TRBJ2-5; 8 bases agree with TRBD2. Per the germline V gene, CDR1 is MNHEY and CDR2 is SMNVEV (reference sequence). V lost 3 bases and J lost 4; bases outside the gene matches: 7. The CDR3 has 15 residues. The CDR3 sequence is CASSFGLAPPETQYF. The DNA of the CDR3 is TGTGCCAGCAGTTTTGGACTAGCCCCCCCAGAGACCCAGTACTTC.

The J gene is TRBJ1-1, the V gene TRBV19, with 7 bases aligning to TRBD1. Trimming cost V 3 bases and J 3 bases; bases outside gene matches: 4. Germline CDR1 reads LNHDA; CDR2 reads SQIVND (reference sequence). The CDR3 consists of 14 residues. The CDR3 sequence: CASSISGTDTEAFF. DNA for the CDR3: TGTGCCAGTAGTATCTCTGGGACAGACACTGAAGCTTTCTTT.